This T cell receptor (beta chain) was captured by sequencing in a study of T cell clones after liver transplantation. Across the whole study: TCRbeta sequencing after a pre-transplant mixed lymphocyte reaction identified graft-donor-reactive clones, later tracked in post-transplant blood.

Only one count was recorded for this clone. Measured with immunoSEQ multiplex PCR; TCRdb has only the in-frame clones, and not every one. The top ten hold roughly 13% of the sample, which has approximately 18,000 clones, 85% to 90% seen once. This clonotype was sampled from a human patient who received a liver transplant. Some T cells may be graft donor cells. Source: CD8+ T cells from blood, taken 46 months after liver transplant.

The CDR3 bases are TGCGCCAGCCCTCAGGACAGGGGGCTGGAGCAGTACTTC. Translating gives CASPQDRGLEQYF. This chain joins TRBV10-1 and TRBJ2-7; 11 nucleotides match TRBD1. Germline trimming cut 8 bases from V and 7 bases from J; bases unmatched to any gene: 7. CDR1 and CDR2 from the germline V gene are WNHNN and SYGVQD (reference sequence). This CDR3 is built from 13 residues.